These 20 T cell receptor beta chains were sequenced from one sample in a study of blood T cell repertoires in COVID-19. Assay: immunoSEQ multiplex PCR; the TCRdb copy retains only in-frame clones and omits some. Here the sample spans 140,000 or so clones, approximately 85% being singletons. The specimen was peripheral blood. The receptors were gathered from a human donor with acute or convalescent COVID-19. The donor label of this sample is uncertain.

The genes are TRBV7-9 and TRBJ2-5; 10 positions agree with TRBD2. The trim removed 5 bases at V and 5 bases at J, leaving 17 bases unmatched. This CDR3 is 18 amino acids long. Germline CDR1 is SEHNR and CDR2 is FQNEAQ (reference sequence). This chain's CDR3 is CASSPGTDLAGVWETQYF. In DNA, the CDR3 is TGTGCCAGCAGCCCAGGGACAGATCTAGCGGGAGTATGGGAGACCCAGTACTTC.

This sequence joins TRBV5-1 and TRBJ2-1; 7 positions match TRBD1. CDR1 and CDR2 (germline): SGHRS, YFSETQ. The V segment lost 3 bases and the J segment 6 bases; nucleotides outside the gene matches: 6. This CDR3 has 14 amino acids. This CDR3 is CASSSTTGSNEQFF. As DNA, the CDR3 is TGCGCCAGCAGCTCCACGACAGGGAGCAATGAGCAGTTCTTC.

The chain couples TRBV19 to TRBJ2-2; 7 bases agree with TRBD1. CDR1 and CDR2 from the germline V gene are LNHDA and SQIVND (reference sequence). CDR3 length: 14 amino acids. J was trimmed by 4 bases and V by 7 bases; bases with no gene match: 6. The CDR3 sequence: CASITGDPTGELFF. The CDR3 region has the DNA TGTGCCAGTATAACAGGGGATCCCACCGGGGAGCTGTTTTTT.

The genes are TRBV12-5 and TRBJ1-3, with D unresolved. Germline-derived CDR1 and CDR2 are LGHNT and FRNRAP. The V end lost 1 base, the J end lost 0 bases, and 13 bases lay between the germline ends. The CDR3 runs 17 residues. CDR3 DNA sequence: TGTGCTAGTGGTTTGGCCCAGGTCGCGAGCTCTGGAAACACCATATATTTT. Translating gives CASGLAQVASSGNTIYF.

This rearrangement joins TRBV9 to TRBJ1-1; TRBD1 might be the D (5 bases). Deletions cut 7 bases from V and 0 bases from J, with 13 bases between. Germline CDR1 and CDR2: SGDLS and YYNGEE. The CDR3 is 14 amino acids. The CDR3 nucleotides are TGTGCCAGCTCCCGCAGGGTAATGAACACTGAAGCTTTCTTT. Translating it yields CASSRRVMNTEAFF.

The J gene is TRBJ2-6, the V gene TRBV6-5; no definite D call. V gave up 2 bases and J gave up 0 bases, with 8 bases separating them. The CDR3 spans 16 residues. CDR1 and CDR2 (germline): MNHEY, SVGAGI. CDR3 in amino acids: CASSYQSYSGANVLTF. The CDR3 DNA is TGTGCCAGCAGTTACCAAAGCTACTCTGGGGCCAACGTCCTGACTTTC.

CDR3 protein: CASERGGNNEQFF. In DNA form, the CDR3 reads TGTGCCAGCGAGCGGGGGGGGAACAATGAGCAGTTCTTC. The chain uses TRBV6-5 and TRBJ2-1; 10 bases align to TRBD2. Trimming took 8 bases from V and 5 from J; bases not matched to a gene: 3. The V gene's germline CDR1 is MNHEY and CDR2 SVGAGI. This CDR3 is 13 amino acids long.

This chain joins TRBV7-6 and TRBJ2-7, with 7 positions matching TRBD2. This CDR3 has 14 residues. Germline CDR1 and CDR2: SGHVS and FNYEAQ. V shed 1 base and J 2 bases; nucleotides not matched to a gene: 2. CDR3 DNA: TGTGCCAGCAGCTTAGGGGGGGGGACCTACGAGCAGTACTTC. Its translation: CASSLGGGTYEQYF.

The rearrangement uses TRBV28 and TRBJ1-5; maybe TRBD1 (6 bases). CDR3 length equals 15 residues. V lost 5 bases to trimming and J lost 1 base, with 12 bases between them. Germline-derived CDR1 and CDR2 are MDHEN and SYDVKM. This chain's CDR3 is CASSTNQGSNQPQHF. As DNA, the CDR3 is TGTGCCAGCAGTACCAATCAGGGGAGCAATCAGCCCCAGCATTTT. Using reference TRBV28 and TRBJ1-5 for the parts outside the CDR3, the full variable domain is DVKVTQSSRYLVKRTGEKVFLECVQDMDHENMFWYRQDPGLGLRLIYFSYDVKMKEKGDIPEGYSVSREKKERFSLILESASTNQTSMYLCASSTNQGSNQPQHFGDGTRLSIL.

The V gene is TRBV6-2 or TRBV6-3, the J gene TRBJ2-1; D is perhaps TRBD1 (6 bases). V was shortened by 5 bases and J by 8 bases, with 10 bases between the two germline ends. The germline CDR1 and CDR2 sequences are MNHEY and SVGEGT. CDR3 size: 12 residues. CDR3 amino acids: CASSTQGYEQFF. The CDR3 region has the DNA TGTGCCAGCAGTACCCAGGGGTATGAGCAGTTCTTC.

This clone appeared once. The rearrangement links TRBV1 to TRBJ2-7; the table's D call of TRBD2 was not tested on the DNA. TRBV1 is a recognized pseudogene. The CDR3 is 17 amino acids. The CDR3 region is CTSSQGGETTSCYEQYV. The CDR3 DNA follows: TGCACCAGCAGCCAAGGGGGGGAAACGACTAGCTGCTACGAGCAGTACGTC.

V is TRBV2 and J is TRBJ2-2; 7 bases line up with TRBD1. Germline values: CDR1 SNHLY, CDR2 FYNNEI. V shed 6 bases, J shed 4 bases, and the junction held 5 bases outside the gene matches. The CDR3 runs 14 residues. CDR3 sequence: CASRVTGVTGELFF. CDR3 nucleotides: TGTGCCAGCAGGGTAACAGGGGTCACCGGGGAGCTGTTTTTT.

J is TRBJ1-6 and V is TRBV4-3; the D is unclear. Trimming shortened V by 2 bases and J by 9 bases, and 11 bases separated the two germline ends. Germline V gene lookup returns CDR1 LGHNA and CDR2 YSLEER. CDR3 length: 14 residues. This CDR3 is CASSQKKWSSPLHF. CDR3 nucleotide sequence: TGCGCCAGCAGCCAAAAGAAGTGGAGTTCACCCCTCCACTTT.

This chain joins TRBV5-4 and TRBJ2-6; TRBD1 matches 10 bases. The germline CDR1 and CDR2 sequences are SGHNT and YYREEE (reference sequence). CDR3 size: 18 residues. V was pared by 0 bases and J by 1 base, with 4 bases of the junction left unmatched. CDR3 amino acids: CASSLGTGGWSGANVLTF. In nucleotides, the CDR3 is TGTGCCAGCAGCTTGGGGACAGGGGGGTGGTCTGGGGCCAACGTCCTGACTTTC. Filled out from reference TRBV5-4 and TRBJ2-6, the complete variable domain reads ETGVTQSPTHLIKTRGQQVTLRCSSQSGHNTVSWYQQALGQGPQFIFQYYREEENGRGNFPPRFSGLQFPNYSSELNVNALELDDSALYLCASSLGTGGWSGANVLTFGAGSRLTVL.

The V and J genes are TRBV3-1 (or the pseudogene TRBV3-2) and TRBJ1-5; D gene ambiguous. This CDR3 contains 15 residues. The germline gives CDR1 LGHDT, CDR2 YNNKEL (reference sequence). Trimming took off 3 bases at V and 6 bases at J, with 15 bases between the two ends. The CDR3 region is CASSHSRELIQPQHF. The CDR3 nucleotides are TGTGCCAGCAGCCACTCCCGGGAGTTAATTCAGCCCCAGCATTTT.

This chain uses TRBV19 with TRBJ1-1; TRBD1 matches at 9 bases. The ends lost 5 bases at V and 1 base at J; junction bases unmatched: 2. Germline-derived CDR1 and CDR2 are LNHDA and SQIVND (reference sequence). The CDR3 covers 14 residues. CDR3 DNA: TGTGCCAGTAGTTGGGGACAGGGGAACACTGAAGCTTTCTTT. It translates to CASSWGQGNTEAFF.

The CDR3 region has the DNA TGTGCCATCAGTGCCCAGGGGGCTAAGTCTGGAAACACCATATATTTT. Residues: CAISAQGAKSGNTIYF. The chain uses TRBV10-3 and TRBJ1-3; 8 bases map to TRBD1. The germline gives CDR1 ENHRY, CDR2 SYGVKD. This CDR3 region has 16 residues. V was pared by 4 bases and J by 1 base, with 6 bases of the junction left unmatched.

This rearrangement joins TRBV7-2 to TRBJ2-7; 9 nucleotides line up with TRBD2. Unmatched junction bases numbered 7, after V lost 5 bases and J lost 2 bases. The CDR3 runs to 15 residues. Germline V gene sequence: CDR1 SGHTA, CDR2 FQGNSA. In nucleotides, the CDR3 is TGTGCCAGCAGCAAAGGGGCGGGAGGGCCCTACGAGCAGTACGTC. Amino acids: CASSKGAGGPYEQYV.

The chain is built from TRBV14 and TRBJ1-4, with a tentative D call TRBD1 (6 bases). The CDR3 is 14 residues long. Germline V gene data show CDR1 as SGHDN and CDR2 as FVKESK. The V gene lost 1 base and the J gene lost 6 bases, with 9 bases spanning the gap. The CDR3 nucleotides are TGTGCCAGCAGCCAAGTCTCAGGGGATGAAAAACTGTTTTTT. It specifies CASSQVSGDEKLFF. Based on the CDR3 plus reference TRBV14 and TRBJ1-4, the full variable domain is EAGVTQFPSHSVIEKGQTVTLRCDPISGHDNLYWYRRVMGKEIKFLLHFVKESKQDESGMPNNRFLAERTGGTYSTLKVQPAELEDSGVYFCASSQVSGDEKLFFGSGTQLSVL.

This clone was counted only a few times. The chain combines TRBV5-5 with TRBJ2-7; 13 bases match TRBD2. With 0 bases clipped from V and 3 bases from J, the junction kept 3 bases outside the gene matches. The CDR3 consists of 16 residues. Germline V gene data show CDR1 as SGHKS and CDR2 as YYEKEE (reference sequence). The CDR3 nucleotides read TGTGCCAGCAGCTTGGGGAGGACTAGCGGGGGCTACGAGCAGTACTTC. This gives the protein CASSLGRTSGGYEQYF. Using reference TRBV5-5 and TRBJ2-7 for the parts outside the CDR3, the full variable domain is DAGVTQSPTHLIKTRGQQVTLRCSPISGHKSVSWYQQVLGQGPQFIFQYYEKEERGRGNFPDRFSARQFPNYSSELNVNALLLGDSALYLCASSLGRTSGGYEQYFGPGTRLTVT.